The clone carrying this TCR beta chain was observed a handful of times. What it binds is unknown. From germline, CDR1 is MGHDK and CDR2 SYGVNS. The CDR3 spans 13 residues. Trimming shortened V by 7 bases and J by 1 base, and 10 bases separated the two germline ends. This sample is drawn from a study of STAT5B mutations in CD4+ large granular lymphocyte leukemia. Broader study findings: Compared with healthy controls (2/35), patient top clones favored TRBV06 (8/27).

TCRdb's table, derived via immunoSEQ multiplex PCR, lists solely in-frame clones and lacks some. Of some 29,000 clones in the sample, approximately 84% were seen once. The chain carries TRBV25-1 and TRBJ1-1; no definite D call. The sample consisted of CD4+ T cells from blood buffy coats. The TCR comes from a human donor in good health. The CDR3 sequence: CASKVAENTEAFF. The DNA of the CDR3 is TGTGCCAGCAAGGTTGCGGAGAACACTGAAGCTTTCTTT.